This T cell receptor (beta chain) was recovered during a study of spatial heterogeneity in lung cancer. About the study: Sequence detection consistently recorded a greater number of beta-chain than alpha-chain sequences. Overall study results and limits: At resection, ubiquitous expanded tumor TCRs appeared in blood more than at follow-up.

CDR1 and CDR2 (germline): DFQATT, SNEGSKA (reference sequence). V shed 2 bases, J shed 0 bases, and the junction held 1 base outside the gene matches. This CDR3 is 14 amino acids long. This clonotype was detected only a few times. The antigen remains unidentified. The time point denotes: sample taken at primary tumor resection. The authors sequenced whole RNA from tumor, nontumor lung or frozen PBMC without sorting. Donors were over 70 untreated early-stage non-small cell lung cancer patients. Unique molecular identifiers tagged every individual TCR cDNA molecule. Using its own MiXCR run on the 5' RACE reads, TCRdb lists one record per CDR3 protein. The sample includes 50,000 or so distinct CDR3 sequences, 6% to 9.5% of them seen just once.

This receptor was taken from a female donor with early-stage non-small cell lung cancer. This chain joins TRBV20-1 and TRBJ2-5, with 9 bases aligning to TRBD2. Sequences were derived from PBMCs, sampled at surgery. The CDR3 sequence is CSARLAGNQETQYF. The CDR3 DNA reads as TGCAGTGCTAGACTAGCGGGGAACCAAGAGACCCAGTACTTC.